This TCR beta chain was sequenced for a study of T cells after yellow fever vaccination. MiXCR was run by TCRdb on the 5' RACE reads, yielding one entry per CDR3 protein. The sample consists of about 240,000 distinct CDR3 sequences, 6.9% of them appearing once. CDR3 length: 15 residues. CDR1 and CDR2 (germline): SGHKS, YYEKEE (reference sequence). The ends lost 5 bases at V and 5 bases at J; junction bases unmatched: 9. Study-wide results and caveats: Most clones from primary vaccination were detected again post-booster (almost 98% CD4, about 88% CD8).

Turning to this clonotype: What it binds is not known.

Specimen: CD4+ T cells sorted from PBMCs, collected 15 days after the yellow fever booster vaccination. The TCR originated in a man aged 25 to 40 who received the YFV17D yellow fever vaccine. The J gene is TRBJ1-1, the V gene TRBV5-5; 10 nucleotides match TRBD1. This chain's CDR3 is CASSNPTGGWTEAFF. DNA of the CDR3: TGTGCCAGCAGTAATCCGACAGGGGGCTGGACTGAAGCTTTCTTT.